This T cell receptor (beta chain) was profiled in a study of CD8+ T cells in alopecia areata. Study-wide results and caveats: Researchers report lesional scalp, most notably alopecia totalis/universalis, outstripped normal scalp in clonality.

Looked up from germline, CDR1 is SGHAT and CDR2 is FQNNGV. The CDR3 is 14 residues long. V was pared by 7 bases and J by 1 base, with 14 bases between. Extraction of RNA preceded its reverse transcription into cDNA, which served as the sequencing template. Profiled with immunoSEQ multiplex PCR; TCRdb holds only in-frame clones, not every one. The profile shows 170,000 or so clones, around 50% of them singletons. Details on this clone: What it binds is not known.

Stated treatment: oral pan-JAK inhibitor, 5-10 mg twice daily. This clonotype originated in a human donor with alopecia areata. Sequencing used CD8+ T cells sorted from blood, obtained at week 24, from a patient treated with tofacitinib. The chain links TRBV11-2 to TRBJ2-7; D ambiguous. CDR3 nucleotide sequence: TGTGCCAGCACCCCTCCCAGCAGGTCCTACGAGCAGTACTTC. Amino acids: CASTPPSRSYEQYF.